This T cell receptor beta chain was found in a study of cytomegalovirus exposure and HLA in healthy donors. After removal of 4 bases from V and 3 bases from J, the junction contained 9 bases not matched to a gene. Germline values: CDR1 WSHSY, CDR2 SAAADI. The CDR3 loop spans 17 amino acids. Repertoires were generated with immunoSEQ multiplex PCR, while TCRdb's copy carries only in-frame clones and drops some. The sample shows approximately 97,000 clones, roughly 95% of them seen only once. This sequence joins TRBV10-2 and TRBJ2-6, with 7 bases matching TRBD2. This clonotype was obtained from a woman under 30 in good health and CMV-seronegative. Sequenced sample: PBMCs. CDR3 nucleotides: TGCGCCAGCAGTGTTCAGCGGGGCCTTTTTGGGGCCAACGTCCTGACTTTC. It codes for CASSVQRGLFGANVLTF.